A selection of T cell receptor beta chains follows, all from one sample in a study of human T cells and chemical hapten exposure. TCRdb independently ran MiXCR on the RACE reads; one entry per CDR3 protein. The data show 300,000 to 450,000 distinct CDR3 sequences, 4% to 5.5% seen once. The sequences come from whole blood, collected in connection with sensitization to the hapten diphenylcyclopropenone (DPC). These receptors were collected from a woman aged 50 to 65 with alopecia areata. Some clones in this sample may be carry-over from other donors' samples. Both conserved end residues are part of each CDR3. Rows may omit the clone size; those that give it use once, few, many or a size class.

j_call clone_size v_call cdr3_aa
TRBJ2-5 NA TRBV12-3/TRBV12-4 CASSYLDTETQYF
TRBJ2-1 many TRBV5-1 CASSLTSNKNNEQFF
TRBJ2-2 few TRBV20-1 CSARRDTGELFF
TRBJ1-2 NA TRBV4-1 CASSQVQIAMAIAF
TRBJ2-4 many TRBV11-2 CASSPLPQNIQYF
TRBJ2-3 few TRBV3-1 CASSPRDRGQDTQYF
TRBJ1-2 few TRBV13 CASSLIHSTRNYGYTF
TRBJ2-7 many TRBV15 CATSREGGSYEQYF
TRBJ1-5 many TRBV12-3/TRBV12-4 CASSFEGAQPQHF
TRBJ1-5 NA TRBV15 CATSRESGRADQPQHF
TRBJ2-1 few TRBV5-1 CASSLHFSDRSGGNEQFF
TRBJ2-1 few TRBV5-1 CASSLGPSGSYNEQFF
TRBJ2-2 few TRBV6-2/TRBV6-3 CASSPLWGAEGELFF
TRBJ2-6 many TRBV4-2 CASSSLLREAPGANVLTF
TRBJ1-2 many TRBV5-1 CASSSSPLYGYTF
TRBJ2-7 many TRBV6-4 CASSDGGRTYKLEQYF
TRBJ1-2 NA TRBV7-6 CASSLGDFYGYTF
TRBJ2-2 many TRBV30 CAWSVLAQANTGELFF
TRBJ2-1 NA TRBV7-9 CASLAGAHNEQFF
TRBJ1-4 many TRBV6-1 CASLPWNEKLFF
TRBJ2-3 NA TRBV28 CASSLGTGSTDTQYF
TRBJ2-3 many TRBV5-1 CASSLEGGTSPTDTQYF
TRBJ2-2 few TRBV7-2 CASSSQGAAGGELFF
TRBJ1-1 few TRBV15 CATSTPGRGGTEAFF
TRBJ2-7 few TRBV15 CATSRSKDRWYEQYF
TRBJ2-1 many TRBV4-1 CASSLTEKEQFF
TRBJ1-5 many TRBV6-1 CASSEVSYGNQPQHF